The rows below give T cell receptor beta chains drawn from one sample of a study of cytomegalovirus exposure and HLA in healthy donors. Repertoires were generated with immunoSEQ multiplex PCR, while TCRdb's copy carries only in-frame clones and drops some. The table includes around 160,000 clones, roughly 74% detected once. Source material: PBMCs. Receptors were obtained from a male donor in good health and CMV-seronegative. CDR3s include the opening cysteine and the closing phenylalanine or tryptophan. A D gene is named only where the DNA matches it firmly. Size tells how often a clone was seen (once, few, many) or the class of an expanded clone, and some rows leave it out.

v_call: TRBV29-1; j_call: TRBJ2-5; clone_size: few; d_call: .; cdr3_length: 14; cdr3_aa: CSVRDLANMETQYF; cdr3_nt: TGCAGCGTCCGGGACTTAGCCAATATGGAGACCCAGTACTTC
v_call: TRBV5-8; j_call: TRBJ1-4; clone_size: .; d_call: .; cdr3_length: 13; cdr3_aa: CASREQYNEKLFF; cdr3_nt: TGTGCCAGCAGAGAACAGTATAATGAAAAACTGTTTTTT
v_call: TRBV5-8; j_call: TRBJ2-7; clone_size: few; d_call: TRBD2; cdr3_length: 20; cdr3_aa: CASSYTPGRRTSGSIYEQYF; cdr3_nt: TGTGCCAGCAGTTACACTCCTGGCCGTCGAACAAGCGGGAGTATATACGAGCAGTACTTC
v_call: TRBV5-6; j_call: TRBJ1-2; clone_size: .; d_call: TRBD1; cdr3_length: 15; cdr3_aa: CASSLTGGAGYGYTF; cdr3_nt: TGTGCCAGCAGCCTTACAGGGGGCGCAGGCTATGGCTACACCTTC
v_call: TRBV5-1; j_call: TRBJ2-1; clone_size: .; d_call: TRBD1; cdr3_length: 14; cdr3_aa: CASSPGTVDNEQFF; cdr3_nt: TGCGCCAGCAGCCCTGGGACAGTAGACAATGAGCAGTTCTTC
v_call: TRBV7-9; j_call: TRBJ1-1; clone_size: .; d_call: TRBD1; cdr3_length: 14; cdr3_aa: CASSVTGLNTEAFF; cdr3_nt: TGTGCCAGCAGCGTGACAGGGCTGAACACTGAAGCTTTCTTT
v_call: TRBV25-1; j_call: TRBJ1-2; clone_size: .; d_call: TRBD1; cdr3_length: 17; cdr3_aa: CASISRTRQGRVYGYTF; cdr3_nt: TGTGCCAGCATCTCCCGAACTAGACAGGGTCGGGTCTATGGCTACACCTTC
v_call: TRBV7-2; j_call: TRBJ2-7; clone_size: .; d_call: .; cdr3_length: 15; cdr3_aa: CASRLPFAPSYEQYF; cdr3_nt: TGTGCCAGCAGGCTACCGTTCGCACCCTCCTACGAGCAGTACTTC
v_call: TRBV9; j_call: TRBJ2-7; clone_size: few; d_call: TRBD2; cdr3_length: 17; cdr3_aa: CASSVGLAGGSSYEQYF; cdr3_nt: TGTGCCAGCAGCGTAGGACTAGCGGGGGGTAGCTCCTACGAGCAGTACTTC
v_call: TRBV25-1; j_call: TRBJ1-2; clone_size: .; d_call: .; cdr3_length: 13; cdr3_aa: CASSEAGLGGYTF; cdr3_nt: TGTGCCAGCAGTGAAGCAGGGTTGGGTGGCTACACCTTC
v_call: TRBV19; j_call: TRBJ1-5; clone_size: .; d_call: .; cdr3_length: 15; cdr3_aa: CASSIGTHSNQPQHF; cdr3_nt: TGTGCCAGTAGTATTGGGACACATAGCAATCAGCCCCAGCATTTT
v_call: TRBV27; j_call: TRBJ2-5; clone_size: .; d_call: TRBD2; cdr3_length: 18; cdr3_aa: CASTPEAGLAGMLETQYF; cdr3_nt: TGTGCCAGCACCCCCGAGGCCGGACTAGCGGGGATGTTGGAGACCCAGTACTTC
v_call: TRBV27; j_call: TRBJ2-6; clone_size: few; d_call: .; cdr3_length: 15; cdr3_aa: CASMETRPGANVLTF; cdr3_nt: TGTGCCAGCATGGAAACGCGGCCTGGGGCCAACGTCCTGACTTTC
v_call: TRBV5-4; j_call: TRBJ2-7; clone_size: .; d_call: .; cdr3_length: 13; cdr3_aa: CASSLKTGYEQYF; cdr3_nt: TGTGCCAGCAGCCTCAAGACCGGGTACGAGCAGTACTTC
v_call: TRBV27; j_call: TRBJ2-6; clone_size: few; d_call: TRBD1; cdr3_length: 18; cdr3_aa: CASMTRWTGASGANVLTF; cdr3_nt: TGTGCCAGCATGACCCGGTGGACAGGGGCCTCTGGGGCCAACGTCCTGACTTTC
v_call: TRBV9; j_call: TRBJ2-7; clone_size: .; d_call: .; cdr3_length: 11; cdr3_aa: CASADMGEQYF; cdr3_nt: TGTGCCAGCGCGGATATGGGCGAGCAGTACTTC
v_call: TRBV6-5; j_call: TRBJ2-2; clone_size: .; d_call: TRBD1; cdr3_length: 15; cdr3_aa: CASSKGQGDTGELFF; cdr3_nt: TGTGCCAGCAGTAAGGGACAGGGGGACACCGGGGAGCTGTTTTTT
v_call: TRBV2; j_call: TRBJ2-7; clone_size: .; d_call: .; cdr3_length: 14; cdr3_aa: CASSKTGRNHEQYF; cdr3_nt: TGTGCCAGCAGTAAGACAGGGAGGAACCACGAGCAGTACTTC
v_call: TRBV6-6; j_call: TRBJ1-2; clone_size: few; d_call: TRBD1; cdr3_length: 13; cdr3_aa: CATSGTANYGYTF; cdr3_nt: TGTGCCACTTCCGGGACAGCTAACTATGGCTACACCTTC
v_call: TRBV18; j_call: TRBJ2-7; clone_size: .; d_call: TRBD2; cdr3_length: 13; cdr3_aa: CASLAGFSYEQYF; cdr3_nt: TGTGCCAGCTTAGCGGGTTTCTCCTACGAGCAGTACTTC